By frequency in the sample, the clone carrying this TCR beta chain is medium-sized. Its antigen is unknown. Each CDR3 protein gets one entry after TCRdb re-called the 5' RACE reads with MiXCR. The sample holds about 8,600 distinct CDR3 sequences, more than 4.5% seen once. These data originate in a study of spatial heterogeneity in lung cancer. The germline gives CDR1 SGHVS, CDR2 FQNEAQ. This CDR3 is 14 amino acids long. Trimming shortened V by 1 base and J by 6 bases, and 12 bases separated the two germline ends. Time point denoted: sample taken at primary tumor resection. The donor population consisted of some 70 patients with untreated, early-stage non-small cell lung cancer. Whole RNA was taken from tumor, nontumor lung or frozen PBMC; it was then sequenced unsorted. General study points: Blood contained ubiquitous expanded tumor TCRs more at resection than at follow-up.

V usage is TRBV7-8 and J usage is TRBJ1-1; D is perhaps TRBD1 (6 bases). The clonotype was recovered from a male donor with early-stage non-small cell lung cancer. Material: PBMCs, obtained at surgery. The CDR3 reads CASSLERGVPEAFF. In DNA, the CDR3 is TGTGCCAGCAGCTTAGAGAGGGGGGTGCCTGAAGCTTTCTTT.